This TCR beta chain was sequenced for a study of T cells in Graves' hyperthyroidism and ophthalmopathy. RNA transcripts served as the template for amplifying TCR beta CDR3 regions. The TCR CDR3 first-round RT-PCR relied on the HTBI primer set. TCRdb independently ran MiXCR on the multiplex PCR reads; one entry per CDR3 protein. Here the sample spans 490,000 or so distinct CDR3 sequences, around 15% being singletons. This clonotype originated in a woman aged 30 to 39 with Graves' ophthalmopathy. Sample: blood.

The CDR3 DNA reads TGTGCCAGCAGCTTAGGGCAGTGGGCGGGTCCACAGGGGGAGCAGTTCTTC. It yields the protein CASSLGQWAGPQGEQFF. The chain recombines TRBV7-9 with TRBJ2-1, with TRBD1 matching 7 bases. V shed 1 base and J 10 bases; nucleotides not matched to a gene: 16. The CDR3 extends over 17 amino acids. Germline assignment: CDR1 SEHNR and CDR2 FQNEAQ (reference sequence).